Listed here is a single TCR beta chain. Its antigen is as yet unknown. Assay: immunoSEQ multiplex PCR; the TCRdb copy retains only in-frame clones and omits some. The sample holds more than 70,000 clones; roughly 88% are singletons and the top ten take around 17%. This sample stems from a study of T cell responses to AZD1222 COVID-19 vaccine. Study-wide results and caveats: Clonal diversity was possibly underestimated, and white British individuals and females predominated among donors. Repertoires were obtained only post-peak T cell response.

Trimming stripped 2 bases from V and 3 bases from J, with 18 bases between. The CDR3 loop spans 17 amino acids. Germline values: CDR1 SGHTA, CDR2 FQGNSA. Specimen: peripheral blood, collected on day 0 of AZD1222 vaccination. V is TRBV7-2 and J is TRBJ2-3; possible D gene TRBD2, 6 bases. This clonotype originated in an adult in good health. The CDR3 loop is CASSLRSGVDPTDTQYF. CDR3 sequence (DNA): TGTGCCAGCAGCTTAAGGTCGGGGGTTGACCCGACAGATACGCAGTATTTT.